The 19 T cell receptor beta chains reported below all come from one sample, sequenced in a study of cytomegalovirus exposure and HLA in healthy donors. 60 Vbeta and 13 Jbeta primers were used in PCR. Assay used: immunoSEQ multiplex PCR; TCRdb lists only in-frame clones, some missing. The table lists 200,000 to 250,000 clones, roughly 73% of them singletons. Material: PBMCs. These receptors came from a boy aged 5 to 17 in good health and CMV-seronegative.

The rearrangement joins TRBV29-1 to TRBJ2-3; D is unclear. V lost 2 bases to trimming and J lost 1 base, with 4 bases between them. Looked up from germline, CDR1 is SQVTM and CDR2 is ANQGSEA. This CDR3 has 12 residues. Here the CDR3 DNA reads TGCAGCGTTGAAAGAGGCACAGATACGCAGTATTTT. Translated: CSVERGTDTQYF.

This rearrangement joins TRBV4-1 to TRBJ2-5; D is unresolved. CDR1 and CDR2 (germline): MGHRA, YSYEKL. CDR3 size: 14 residues. Trimming took off 1 base at V and 5 bases at J, with 11 bases between the two ends. CDR3 residues: CASSQGALWETQYF. The CDR3 nucleotides are TGCGCCAGCAGCCAAGGGGCGTTGTGGGAGACCCAGTACTTC.

This chain uses TRBV7-6 with TRBJ2-7; 7 bases are shared with TRBD2. Trimming at V came to 4 bases and at J to 3 bases, leaving 12 bases not matched to a gene. The CDR3 has 16 amino acids. Germline V CDR1 and CDR2: SGHVS, FNYEAQ. The CDR3 spells CASSSSGLADFYEQYF. Written as DNA, the CDR3 is TGTGCCAGCAGCTCCTCGGGGCTAGCGGACTTCTACGAGCAGTACTTC.

This sequence joins TRBV7-9 and TRBJ2-7, with a possible D match to TRBD1 (6 bases). V lost 5 bases and J 0 bases, leaving 14 bases between the germline ends. Looked up from germline, CDR1 is SEHNR and CDR2 is FQNEAQ (reference sequence). The CDR3 is 15 amino acids. CDR3 residues: CASSPAGVSSYEQYF. For the CDR3, the DNA is TGTGCCAGCAGCCCGGCAGGGGTAAGCTCCTACGAGCAGTACTTC.

The CDR3 region has the DNA TGTGCCTGGAGTGTGCAGGGGAACACTGAAGCTTTCTTT. This gives the protein CAWSVQGNTEAFF. This chain joins TRBV30 and TRBJ1-1; possibly TRBD1 for D (5 bases). The CDR3 consists of 13 residues. The V gene lost 0 bases and the J gene lost 1 base, with 6 bases spanning the gap. Germline assignment: CDR1 GTSNPN and CDR2 SVGIG (reference sequence).

This clone appeared a single time. The chain has TRBV7-9 and TRBJ1-1, with 11 nucleotides matching TRBD1. V gave up 4 bases and J gave up 6 bases; unmatched junction bases: 10. The germline CDR1 and CDR2 sequences are SEHNR and FQNEAQ (reference sequence). The CDR3 spans 16 residues. The CDR3 region is CASSSRRGTGGPEAFF. The CDR3 DNA reads TGTGCCAGCAGCTCAAGGCGCGGGACAGGGGGTCCTGAAGCTTTCTTT.

The chain joins TRBV7-8 to TRBJ2-6; possible D gene TRBD1, 6 bases. Germline CDR1 reads SGHVS; CDR2 reads FQNEAQ. V lost 0 bases to trimming and J lost 0 bases, with 12 bases between them. This CDR3 contains 18 residues. The chain's CDR3 is CASSLAHREISGANVLTF. The CDR3 coding sequence is TGTGCCAGCAGCTTAGCCCACAGGGAGATCTCTGGGGCCAACGTCCTGACTTTC.

This clone is a singleton in its sample. V usage is TRBV5-1 and J usage is TRBJ2-3, with no clear D. The CDR3 contains 13 residues. V gave up 7 bases and J gave up 0 bases, with 9 bases separating them. Germline V gene data show CDR1 as SGHRS and CDR2 as YFSETQ. CDR3 sequence: CASLNRSTDTQYF. The CDR3 region has the DNA TGCGCCAGCCTCAACCGGAGCACAGATACGCAGTATTTT.

This clone was observed a handful of times. The chain recombines TRBV14 with TRBJ2-2; D gene unclear. V lost 3 bases and J lost 4, with 9 bases in between. This CDR3 comprises 14 residues. In germline, CDR1 is SGHDN, CDR2 FVKESK. Written as DNA, the CDR3 is TGTGCCAGCAGCCATTCAGGAACCACCGGGGAGCTGTTTTTT. Amino acids: CASSHSGTTGELFF. Full variable domain (remainder filled in from reference TRBV14 and TRBJ2-2): EAGVTQFPSHSVIEKGQTVTLRCDPISGHDNLYWYRRVMGKEIKFLLHFVKESKQDESGMPNNRFLAERTGGTYSTLKVQPAELEDSGVYFCASSHSGTTGELFFGEGSRLTVL.

This chain links TRBV5-1 with TRBJ2-3, with 12 bases fitting TRBD2. The V and J ends lost 1 base and 5 bases, in that order; junction bases with no gene match: 8. CDR1 is SGHRS and CDR2 is YFSETQ in the germline V gene. CDR3 length: 17 amino acids. The CDR3 loop reads CASSLWLAGGQGDTQYF. DNA for the CDR3: TGCGCCAGCAGCTTGTGGCTAGCGGGGGGGCAAGGAGATACGCAGTATTTT. The full variable domain, completed using reference TRBV5-1 and TRBJ2-3, is KAGVTQTPRYLIKTRGQQVTLSCSPISGHRSVSWYQQTPGQGLQFLFEYFSETQRNKGNFPGRFSGRQFSNSRSEMNVSTLELGDSALYLCASSLWLAGGQGDTQYFGPGTRLTVL.

This sequence joins TRBV5-1 and TRBJ2-6, with TRBD1 as a possible D gene (5 bases). The CDR3 has 18 residues. V was pared by 0 bases and J by 1 base, with 14 bases between. Germline values: CDR1 SGHRS, CDR2 YFSETQ. The CDR3 sequence: CASSLDTGWASGANVLTF. CDR3 DNA sequence: TGCGCCAGCAGCTTGGATACAGGTTGGGCTTCTGGGGCCAACGTCCTGACTTTC.

DNA of the CDR3: TGTGCCAGCAGCTTGACCAGGGCTGGAAACACCATATATTTT. Protein product: CASSLTRAGNTIYF. The chain carries TRBV7-9 and TRBJ1-3, with a possible D match to TRBD1 (5 bases). CDR3 length: 14 residues. Deletions cut 3 bases from V and 2 bases from J, with 8 bases between. The germline V gene has CDR1 SEHNR and CDR2 FQNEAQ (reference sequence). Filled out from reference TRBV7-9 and TRBJ1-3, the complete variable domain reads DTGVSQNPRHKITKRGQNVTFRCDPISEHNRLYWYRQTLGQGPEFLTYFQNEAQLEKSRLLSDRFSAERPKGSFSTLEIQRTEQGDSAMYLCASSLTRAGNTIYFGEGSWLTVV.

The V and J genes are TRBV20-1 and TRBJ2-1; D remains ambiguous. Trimming removed 5 bases from V and 8 bases from J, with 7 bases in between. The CDR3 is 10 residues long. Germline CDR1 DFQATT, CDR2 SNEGSKA (reference sequence). CDR3 region: CSAAHDEQFF. In DNA, the CDR3 is TGCAGTGCTGCACATGATGAGCAGTTCTTC.

The rearrangement joins TRBV7-3 to TRBJ2-7; 7 positions agree with TRBD2. CDR3 length equals 14 residues. V was pared by 1 base and J by 7 bases, with 7 bases of the junction left unmatched. The V gene's germline CDR1 is SGHTA and CDR2 FQGTGA. DNA for the CDR3: TGTGCCAGCAGCTTAAATTCGGGGGGAGCGGAGCAGTACTTC. It translates to CASSLNSGGAEQYF.

V usage is TRBV27 and J usage is TRBJ1-1, with a weak D call TRBD1 (6 bases). The ends were cut back, 4 bases at V and 0 bases at J, with 15 bases in the middle. This CDR3 spans 16 amino acids. Germline CDR1 MNHEY, CDR2 SMNVEV (reference sequence). The CDR3 DNA reads as TGTGCCAGCAGTTCCCTATTAGGGGACATGAACACTGAAGCTTTCTTT. Translating it yields CASSSLLGDMNTEAFF.

This clone occurred once. The chain combines TRBV5-1 with TRBJ1-1; D call uncertain. This CDR3 spans 15 amino acids. The germline CDR1 and CDR2 sequences are SGHRS and YFSETQ. V shed 0 bases and J shed 3 bases, with 12 bases lying between them. CDR3: CASSLGSGGHTEAFF. The CDR3 DNA reads as TGCGCCAGCAGCTTGGGTTCGGGAGGTCACACTGAAGCTTTCTTT.

The rearrangement links TRBV7-6 to TRBJ1-6, with 7 bases aligning to TRBD1. The V gene end was trimmed by 3 bases and the J gene end by 6 bases; junction bases not matched to a gene: 11. CDR1 and CDR2 from the germline V gene are SGHVS and FNYEAQ. This CDR3 region has 17 residues. CDR3 nucleotides: TGTGCCAGCAGCTTCGAAGGGACAGCCCGCCTTAATTCACCCCTCCACTTT. Its protein product is CASSFEGTARLNSPLHF.

This chain uses TRBV15 with TRBJ2-3, with D maybe TRBD2 (5 bases). The V end lost 0 bases, the J end lost 6 bases, and 16 bases lay between the germline ends. The CDR3 has 16 amino acids. Germline V gene sequence: CDR1 LNHNV, CDR2 YYDKDF (reference sequence). CDR3 region: CATSRDGVSGADTQYF. CDR3 sequence (DNA): TGTGCCACCAGCAGAGACGGGGTGTCAGGTGCGGATACGCAGTATTTT.

This chain uses TRBV20-1 with TRBJ2-7; D ambiguous. Germline values: CDR1 DFQATT, CDR2 SNEGSKA (reference sequence). CDR3 length equals 11 residues. V shed 3 bases and J shed 5 bases, with 8 bases lying between them. The CDR3 DNA is TGCAGTGCTAGTCGTAGCCACGAGCAGTACTTC. Its translation is CSASRSHEQYF.